This T cell receptor (beta chain) stems from a study of metastatic and nonmetastatic thyroid tumors (dated by TCRdb to 2020 to 2022). With regard to the full study: For patients with malignant and with benign thyroid disease, the researchers compared repertoires between peripheral blood samples and tumor or nodule tissue samples.

The library was built by means of PCR. The sequencer was an Illumina HiSeq 4000. The TCR beta-chain CDR3 region of each patient was profiled by high-throughput sequencing. In the source study's methods: A classifier to discriminate distant-metastatic papillary thyroid cancer patients was built from CDR3 differences across clinicopathological groups. Repertoire diversity was assessed with the Shannon index, and tumor-blood repertoire similarity with the Morisita-Horn index. Clones were called with MiXCR by TCRdb after fastp trimmed the public reads at Q25, and only in-frame beta chains were retained. What appears here as the V and J calls and clone size reflects TCRdb's work, not the paper's. The sample table shows 20,000 to 25,000 clones, and 13% to 15% are seen once. The ten largest clones add up to roughly 15% of the sample. No treatment had been received by any patient before thyroid surgery. Using T-cell receptor beta sequencing, the researchers looked back retrospectively at clinical samples from patients, gathered between the early 2010s and the late 2010s.

CDR1 and CDR2 were assigned from the germline V gene as SGHRS and YFSETQ. From the cysteine through the phenylalanine, the CDR3 covers 14 amino acids. The sequence is cut down to CDR3 DNA, 42 bases in frame from base 1. V lost 4 bases and J lost 0 bases; the stretch between them is 10 bases long. This clone was seen at least ten times. The clone's antigen remains unknown. Per-base qualities were not stored, and no clone one base away is much larger. What the study reported, not specific to this receptor: In both blood and tumor samples, TCR beta diversity was reported to be significantly higher in malignant tumors than in benign nodules.

This clonotype originated in a female donor with papillary thyroid cancer or a benign thyroid nodule (not recorded which). Some clones in this sample may be carry-over from other donors' samples. The chain joins TRBV5-1 to TRBJ1-1; the D gene is unclear. What was sequenced was tumor tissue. The CDR3 amino acid sequence is: CASSRSSVNTEAFF. The base sequence is TGCGCCAGCAGCCGAAGTTCAGTGAACACTGAAGCTTTCTTT.